This T cell receptor beta chain was retrieved from a study of blood T cell repertoires in COVID-19. Study-level background: Researchers got acute and convalescent COVID-19 samples from the United States, Italy and Spain.

Trimming at V came to 11 bases and at J to 5 bases, leaving 7 bases not matched to a gene. The CDR3 is made up of 13 amino acids. Germline CDR1 and CDR2: LNHDA and SQIVND (reference sequence). Data came from immunoSEQ multiplex PCR; TCRdb stores just in-frame clones and leaves some out. The data show about 290,000 clones, roughly 89% seen once. The Seattle patients, enrolled during active infection, were followed longitudinally. Material: peripheral blood. The V call is TRBV19, the J call TRBJ1-5; the match to TRBD1 covers 9 bases. The sequence was collected from a woman younger than 45 with COVID-19, enrolled during active disease. The CDR3 DNA follows: TGTGCCGCGACAGGGGGGGGCCATCAGCCCCAGCATTTT. Its translation is CAATGGGHQPQHF.